These T cell receptor beta chains were read from a single sample in a study of T-cell memory formation after mild COVID-19. One entry per CDR3 protein, called by TCRdb with MiXCR from the 5' RACE reads. The top ten hold under 30% of the sample, which has 30,000 to 40,000 distinct CDR3 sequences, more than 9.5% seen once. Sequenced: PBMCs or a T cell subset sorted from them (not recorded which). The source of these receptors is a man younger than 30 who had mild COVID-19 (a few samples of this study predate the infection). Cell type and time point are not known. Both conserved end residues are part of each CDR3. Fields, in order: CDR3 DNA, CDR3 protein, CDR3 length, V gene, D gene, clone size, J gene. A D gene is named only where the DNA matches it firmly. The size of a clone is reported for some rows only, either as once, few or many, or as a class for expanded clones.

cdr3_nt: TGTGCCAGCACCCGGGAGGGGGCTGAAGCTTTCTTT
cdr3_aa: CASTREGAEAFF
cdr3_length: 12
v_call: TRBV12-3/TRBV12-4
d_call: .
clone_size: many
j_call: TRBJ1-1

cdr3_nt: TGCAGTGCTAGTGGAGGTCAGGGCGTTTACACCGGGGAGCTGTTTTTT
cdr3_aa: CSASGGQGVYTGELFF
cdr3_length: 16
v_call: TRBV20-1
d_call: .
clone_size: many
j_call: TRBJ2-2

cdr3_nt: TGTGCCAGCAGCCACCGCGGGACGTTTGCCTACGCCCAACGACCCCTCCACTTT
cdr3_aa: CASSHRGTFAYAQRPLHF
cdr3_length: 18
v_call: TRBV3-2
d_call: .
clone_size: few
j_call: TRBJ1-6

cdr3_nt: TGCGCCAGCAGCCCCCAGAGTAGCGCCTACGAGCAGTACTTC
cdr3_aa: CASSPQSSAYEQYF
cdr3_length: 14
v_call: TRBV4-1
d_call: .
clone_size: many
j_call: TRBJ2-7

cdr3_nt: TGTGCCAGCAGTTACTCGGCTCAGGGAGGCAATCAGCCCCAGCATTTT
cdr3_aa: CASSYSAQGGNQPQHF
cdr3_length: 16
v_call: TRBV6-5
d_call: .
clone_size: many
j_call: TRBJ1-5

cdr3_nt: TGTGCCAGCAGCCTTTGGGGCAGGGGGCAAAGTTCACCCCTCCACTTT
cdr3_aa: CASSLWGRGQSSPLHF
cdr3_length: 16
v_call: TRBV3-1
d_call: TRBD1
clone_size: many
j_call: TRBJ1-6

cdr3_nt: TGCGCCAGCAGCTTGAGGGCTAGCGGGGTATACAATGAGCAGTTCTTC
cdr3_aa: CASSLRASGVYNEQFF
cdr3_length: 16
v_call: TRBV5-1
d_call: TRBD2
clone_size: many
j_call: TRBJ2-1

cdr3_nt: TGTGCCAGCCCCGCTAAGGACGGCGAAAATTCACCCCTCCACTTT
cdr3_aa: CASPAKDGENSPLHF
cdr3_length: 15
v_call: TRBV6-1
d_call: .
clone_size: many
j_call: TRBJ1-6

cdr3_nt: TGTGCCAGCACCCCGGGACAGGGGAATGAAAAACTGTTTTTT
cdr3_aa: CASTPGQGNEKLFF
cdr3_length: 14
v_call: TRBV12-3/TRBV12-4
d_call: TRBD1
clone_size: many
j_call: TRBJ1-4

cdr3_nt: TGTGCCAGCAGTCCGGCTAACTATGGCTACACCTTC
cdr3_aa: CASSPANYGYTF
cdr3_length: 12
v_call: TRBV9
d_call: .
clone_size: many
j_call: TRBJ1-2

cdr3_nt: TGTGCCAGCAGCCCGAACAGGGGAGAACAGCCCCAGCATTTT
cdr3_aa: CASSPNRGEQPQHF
cdr3_length: 14
v_call: TRBV7-2
d_call: TRBD1
clone_size: many
j_call: TRBJ1-5

cdr3_nt: TGTGCCAGCAGTAGGGGGACAGGGCGGCAGCCCCAGCATTTT
cdr3_aa: CASSRGTGRQPQHF
cdr3_length: 14
v_call: TRBV2
d_call: TRBD1
clone_size: many
j_call: TRBJ1-5

cdr3_nt: TGCGCCAGCAGCTTGGGGCAGGTCACTGAAGCTTTCTTT
cdr3_aa: CASSLGQVTEAFF
cdr3_length: 13
v_call: TRBV5-1
d_call: .
clone_size: .
j_call: TRBJ1-1

cdr3_nt: TGTGCCAGCAGCCAGGAGGGGGTACCGGGGGAGCTGTTTTTT
cdr3_aa: CASSQEGVPGELFF
cdr3_length: 14
v_call: TRBV7-9
d_call: .
clone_size: few
j_call: TRBJ2-2

cdr3_nt: TGCGCCAGCAGCCAAGGCCGGGCCAGCAATCAGCCCCAGCATTTT
cdr3_aa: CASSQGRASNQPQHF
cdr3_length: 15
v_call: TRBV4-1
d_call: .
clone_size: many
j_call: TRBJ1-5

cdr3_nt: TGCAGTGCTAGAGATCCCCTGCGTTATAGCAATCAGCCCCAGCATTTT
cdr3_aa: CSARDPLRYSNQPQHF
cdr3_length: 16
v_call: TRBV20-1
d_call: .
clone_size: many
j_call: TRBJ1-5

cdr3_nt: TGTGCCAGCACCCTCAACAGGGGCACCGGGGAGCTGTTTTTT
cdr3_aa: CASTLNRGTGELFF
cdr3_length: 14
v_call: TRBV6-5
d_call: TRBD1
clone_size: many
j_call: TRBJ2-2